The clone carrying this T cell receptor (beta chain) was seen only a few times. The antigen is undetermined. In the PCR, 60 Vbeta and 13 Jbeta primers were used. Profiling relied on immunoSEQ multiplex PCR, and the TCRdb table lists in-frame clones only, not all of them. The repertoire holds around 190,000 clones, with around 82% as singletons. This specimen belongs to a study of cytomegalovirus exposure and HLA in healthy donors. Across the whole study: The study placed approximately 78% of its approximately 360 genotyped donors in the Caucasian-associated ancestry cluster. Study-level points and caveats: The authors later linked a missense DCLRE1C variant to TCR beta V- and J-gene trimming. More clonal expansion characterized HLA-associated TCR beta chains than equally common others in a later analysis.

This CDR3 comprises 16 residues. With 1 base clipped from V and 7 bases from J, the junction kept 13 bases outside the gene matches. Germline CDR1 is MNHEY and CDR2 is SVGAGI. V and J are TRBV6-5 and TRBJ2-7, with 7 nucleotides matching TRBD1. The clonotype was recovered from a middle-aged man in good health and CMV-seronegative. The sequencing sample was made of PBMCs. The CDR3: CASSYLTGTRQGEQYF. CDR3 in DNA: TGTGCCAGCAGTTACTTGACCGGGACCCGACAGGGTGAGCAGTACTTC.